The 26 T cell receptor beta chains given below trace back to one sample, sequenced in a study of PD-L1 blockade in urothelial cancer. Measured with immunoSEQ multiplex PCR; TCRdb has only the in-frame clones, and not every one. The table lists some 15,000 clones, roughly 90% of them singletons. Sequenced here: PBMCs, sampled around atezolizumab (anti-PD-L1) treatment. All receptors derive from a man between 65 and 85 years old with urothelial cancer.

Comments on this clone: One junction end does not reproduce the germline sequence, and a read error may be involved. V is TRBV5-6 and J is TRBJ2-7; D uncertain. The CDR3 has 14 residues. CDR1 SGHDT and CDR2 YYEEEE come from the germline V gene. CDR3 in amino acids: CASSLGQRFYGQYF. The CDR3 DNA sequence: TGTGCCAGCAGCTTGGGGCAGAGGTTCTACGGGCAGTACTTC.

The chain is built from TRBV19 and TRBJ1-5; D is perhaps TRBD1 (5 bases). Per germline, CDR1 LNHDA and CDR2 SQIVND (reference sequence). Trimming cost V 2 bases and J 6 bases, with 11 bases left between them. The CDR3 length is 14 residues. Here the CDR3 reads CASSIQGGSQPQHF. CDR3 bases: TGTGCCAGTAGTATACAGGGCGGGAGTCAGCCCCAGCATTTT. Full variable domain (remainder filled in from reference TRBV19 and TRBJ1-5): DGGITQSPKYLFRKEGQNVTLSCEQNLNHDAMYWYRQDPGQGLRLIYYSQIVNDFQKGDIAEGYSVSREKKESFPLTVTSAQKNPTAFYLCASSIQGGSQPQHFGDGTRLSIL.

The rearrangement joins TRBV29-1 to TRBJ2-1; possibly TRBD1 for D (6 bases). Germline CDR1 SQVTM, CDR2 ANQGSEA. Trimming pared 2 bases from V and 2 bases from J, leaving 13 bases between. CDR3 length: 15 residues. In DNA form, the CDR3 reads TGCAGCGTTGAATGGACAGTCTCAGCCTACAATGAGCAGTTCTTC. Its protein product is CSVEWTVSAYNEQFF.

This sequence joins TRBV5-1 and TRBJ2-2; 16 bases are shared with TRBD2. Losses at the gene ends were 4 bases for V and 4 bases for J; bases not matched to a gene: 7. This CDR3 has 18 residues. CDR1 and CDR2 (germline): SGHRS, YFSETQ. This CDR3 is CASSQGLAGGPGTGELFF. Written as DNA, the CDR3 is TGCGCCAGCAGCCAGGGACTAGCGGGGGGGCCGGGCACCGGGGAGCTGTTTTTT.

The chain is built from TRBV6-1 and TRBJ1-5; D is unclear. V was clipped by 6 bases and J by 7 bases, with 19 bases between them. The CDR3 loop spans 15 amino acids. From germline, CDR1 is MNHNS and CDR2 SASEGT. Here the CDR3 reads CASSPLGRVGQPQHF. CDR3 coding DNA: TGTGCCAGCAGCCCCCTGGGGAGGGTCGGACAGCCCCAGCATTTT.

The CDR3 region is CASNHGTEDYNEQFF. The CDR3 nucleotides are TGTGCCAGCAACCACGGGACTGAGGATTACAATGAGCAGTTCTTC. The chain uses TRBV4-2 and TRBJ2-1; a weak D match, TRBD2 (6 bases). CDR3 length equals 15 residues. Per germline, CDR1 LGHNA and CDR2 YNFKEQ. The germline V and J ends were trimmed by 7 bases and 4 bases, with 17 bases remaining between them.

The J gene is TRBJ1-5, the V gene TRBV5-1, with 7 nucleotides matching TRBD1. CDR3 length: 15 residues. Germline CDR1 reads SGHRS; CDR2 reads YFSETQ. With V trimmed by 0 bases and J by 4 bases, 4 bases remained unmatched. CDR3 sequence (DNA): TGCGCCAGCAGCTTGGGAACAGGGGCTAATCAGCCCCAGCATTTT. Its translation is CASSLGTGANQPQHF.

In nucleotides, the CDR3 is TGTGCCAGCAGTTACTCTCGGGATCCGGGTTATGGCTACACCTTC. It translates to CASSYSRDPGYGYTF. The chain joins TRBV6-5 to TRBJ1-2; D remains ambiguous. CDR1 MNHEY and CDR2 SVGAGI come from the germline V gene. The V gene lost 0 bases and the J gene lost 5 bases, with 13 bases spanning the gap. The CDR3 covers 15 residues.

The chain joins TRBV30 to TRBJ1-5, with 7 bases matching TRBD1. Germline V gene sequence: CDR1 GTSNPN, CDR2 SVGIG (reference sequence). Trimming took 0 bases from V and 4 from J; bases not matched to a gene: 12. The CDR3 runs 17 residues. This CDR3 reads CAWSVPLRQGWNQPQHF. The CDR3, as DNA: TGTGCCTGGAGTGTACCACTAAGACAGGGATGGAATCAGCCCCAGCATTTT. Supplemented by reference TRBV30 and TRBJ1-5, the full variable domain reads SQTIHQWPATLVQPVGSPLSLECTVEGTSNPNLYWYRQAAGRGLQLLFYSVGIGQISSEVPQNLSASRPQDRQFILSSKKLLLSDSGFYLCAWSVPLRQGWNQPQHFGDGTRLSIL.

The sample holds one count of this clone. The genes are TRBV6-1 and TRBJ2-5; no clear D. CDR1 is MNHNS and CDR2 is SASEGT in the germline V gene. The CDR3 contains 13 residues. Trimming took off 6 bases at V and 0 bases at J, with 8 bases between the two ends. As DNA, the CDR3 is TGTGCCAGCAGATTACTGAACCAAGAGACCCAGTACTTC. Protein product: CASRLLNQETQYF.

The V call is TRBV5-3, the J call TRBJ1-2, with 7 bases that match TRBD1. TRBV5-3 has ORF status, its function being uncertain. Germline trimming cut 4 bases from V and 8 bases from J; bases unmatched to any gene: 2. This CDR3 region has 11 residues. This CDR3 is CARSADRGYTF. The DNA for the CDR3 is TGTGCCAGAAGCGCGGACAGGGGCTACACCTTC.

The chain recombines TRBV11-2 with TRBJ2-1; 8 nucleotides align to TRBD1. The CDR3 consists of 14 residues. Germline assignment: CDR1 SGHAT and CDR2 FQNNGV. V shed 0 bases and J 15 bases; nucleotides not matched to a gene: 10. CDR3 in DNA: TGTGCCAGCAGCTTAGATTTCCCCGGACAGGGCACGTTCTTC. It encodes CASSLDFPGQGTFF.

J is TRBJ1-5 and V is TRBV5-6; a weak D match, TRBD1 (6 bases). Trimming stripped 3 bases from V and 0 bases from J, with 10 bases between. Germline-derived CDR1 and CDR2 are SGHDT and YYEEEE. The CDR3 is 15 amino acids. CDR3 residues: CASSSRGNSNQPQHF. CDR3 DNA sequence: TGTGCCAGCAGCTCGAGGGGGAATAGCAATCAGCCCCAGCATTTT.

This chain links TRBV30 with TRBJ2-2, with 9 bases matching TRBD1. V trimming: 3 bases; J trimming: 2 bases; junction bases outside the gene matches: 1. The CDR3 spans 14 residues. Germline lookup yields CDR1 GTSNPN and CDR2 SVGIG (reference sequence). CDR3 sequence: CAWRTGGNTGELFF. The CDR3 region has the DNA TGTGCCTGGAGGACAGGGGGTAACACCGGGGAGCTGTTTTTT.

The J gene is TRBJ2-6, the V gene TRBV7-8; tentatively, D is TRBD1 (6 bases). V lost 3 bases and J 15 bases, leaving 33 bases between the germline ends. The CDR3 runs 19 residues. Germline V CDR1 and CDR2: SGHVS, FQNEAQ. CDR3 coding DNA: TGTGCCAGCAGCTTGTTTAATCCGAACCCTCCTCGGGACACCTATAACCTGACTTTC. Encoded protein: CASSLFNPNPPRDTYNLTF.

The rearrangement joins TRBV7-2 to TRBJ1-6; TRBD1 matches at 8 bases. Germline CDR1 SGHTA, CDR2 FQGNSA. With 2 bases clipped from V and 7 bases from J, the junction kept 4 bases outside the gene matches. This CDR3 is built from 15 residues. CDR3 nucleotides: TGTGCCAGCAGCTTATTCAGGGGGCGGAATTCACCCCTCCACTTT. Its protein is CASSLFRGRNSPLHF.

The rearrangement uses TRBV7-6 and TRBJ2-1, with a weak D call TRBD2 (6 bases). The ends were cut back, 4 bases at V and 7 bases at J, with 17 bases in the middle. The CDR3 totals 15 residues. The V gene's germline CDR1 is SGHVS and CDR2 FNYEAQ. CDR3 sequence reads: CASSSQEGYWNEQFF. CDR3 in DNA: TGTGCCAGCAGCTCTCAGGAGGGGTATTGGAATGAGCAGTTCTTC.

CDR3 bases: TGTGCCAGCAGCCGAAGGACAGGTAGTTTTTCGGAGGGCTACACCTTC. This codes for CASSRRTGSFSEGYTF. V is TRBV7-2 and J is TRBJ1-2; 7 bases line up with TRBD1. This CDR3 is built from 16 residues. Germline assignment: CDR1 SGHTA and CDR2 FQGNSA. J was trimmed by 8 bases and V by 5 bases; bases with no gene match: 17.

The chain recombines TRBV27 with TRBJ2-3; 7 bases are shared with TRBD2. The CDR3 sequence is 16 residues long. V was pared by 7 bases and J by 5 bases, with 15 bases of the junction left unmatched. Per germline, CDR1 MNHEY and CDR2 SMNVEV (reference sequence). CDR3 sequence: CASMDARDYVGDTQYF. CDR3 nucleotide sequence: TGTGCCAGCATGGACGCACGGGACTACGTTGGAGATACGCAGTATTTT.

The chain combines TRBV15 with TRBJ2-2; 8 bases align to TRBD1. J lost 8 bases, V lost 8 bases, and 7 bases had no gene match. Germline CDR1 LNHNV, CDR2 YYDKDF (reference sequence). This CDR3 has 13 amino acids. The CDR3 here is CATRTGSLGELFF. The CDR3 bases are TGTGCCACCCGGACAGGGAGCTTAGGGGAGCTGTTTTTT. Looking up the rest from reference TRBV15 and TRBJ2-2 gives the full variable domain: DAMVIQNPRYQVTQFGKPVTLSCSQTLNHNVMYWYQQKSSQAPKLLFHYYDKDFNNEADTPDNFQSRRPNTSFCFLDIRSPGLGDTAMYLCATRTGSLGELFFGEGSRLTVL.

The chain employs TRBV18 and TRBJ2-3; 10 bases are shared with TRBD2. This CDR3 contains 16 residues. Germline V gene lookup returns CDR1 KGHSH and CDR2 LQKENI. With 2 bases clipped from V and 4 bases from J, the junction kept 6 bases outside the gene matches. The CDR3 reads CASSPALLAGSDTQYF. In DNA form, the CDR3 reads TGTGCCAGCTCACCAGCTTTACTAGCGGGGTCAGATACGCAGTATTTT.

V is TRBV30 and J is TRBJ2-1; D is perhaps TRBD2 (5 bases). V gave up 3 bases and J gave up 6 bases, with 6 bases separating them. CDR3 length: 11 amino acids. Germline values: CDR1 GTSNPN, CDR2 SVGIG (reference sequence). The CDR3 region has the DNA TGTGCCTGGAGAGAGGGCAATGAGCAGTTCTTC. Encoded protein: CAWREGNEQFF.

This clone was recorded once. This chain uses TRBV9 with TRBJ2-1; possible D gene TRBD2, 7 bases. Germline CDR1 and CDR2: SGDLS and YYNGEE. V lost 4 bases to trimming and J lost 7 bases, with 18 bases between them. CDR3 length equals 15 residues. The CDR3 spells CASSLEGGRGNEQFF. The CDR3 bases are TGTGCCAGCAGCCTAGAGGGGGGGCGGGGGAATGAGCAGTTCTTC.

The rearrangement uses TRBV18 and TRBJ2-3; D possibly corresponds to TRBD1 (6 bases). The germline gives CDR1 KGHSH, CDR2 LQKENI. The ends were cut back, 3 bases at V and 1 base at J, with 14 bases in the middle. CDR3 size: 16 residues. The CDR3 DNA reads as TGTGCCAGCTCACCTAACACAGGGTACGGCACAGATACGCAGTATTTT. It specifies CASSPNTGYGTDTQYF.

The J gene is TRBJ1-2, the V gene TRBV9; 8 nucleotides match TRBD1. Germline lookup yields CDR1 SGDLS and CDR2 YYNGEE. The J segment lost 7 bases and the V segment lost 2 bases, leaving 7 bases of the junction unmatched. CDR3 length equals 14 residues. CDR3 coding DNA: TGTGCCAGCAGCGTTGACAGGGGAATTGGTGGCTACACCTTC. Its protein product is CASSVDRGIGGYTF. Full variable domain (remainder filled in from reference TRBV9 and TRBJ1-2): DSGVTQTPKHLITATGQRVTLRCSPRSGDLSVYWYQQSLDQGLQFLIQYYNGEERAKGNILERFSAQQFPDLHSELNLSSLELGDSALYFCASSVDRGIGGYTFGSGTRLTVV.

The genes are TRBV4-1 and TRBJ1-6; TRBD1 matches at 8 bases. Germline V gives CDR1 MGHRA, CDR2 YSYEKL. The CDR3 totals 14 residues. V gave up 3 bases and J gave up 9 bases; unmatched junction bases: 4. In DNA, the CDR3 is TGCGCCAGCAGCCATGGGACAGGTGGTTCACCCCTCCACTTT. Translated, it gives CASSHGTGGSPLHF.